This TCR beta chain was captured in a study of T cells in Graves' hyperthyroidism and ophthalmopathy. Across the study: Peripheral blood was drawn at first diagnosis, prior to all treatment. Study-wide results and limits: Most clonotypes that expanded in the thyroid above 0.001 also showed up in blood.

The investigators amplified TCR beta CDR3 regions from RNA transcripts. HTBI primers were used for first-round RT-PCR of the TCR CDR3. TCRdb processed the multiplex PCR reads anew with MiXCR; each CDR3 protein has one entry. The sample yields hundreds of thousands of distinct CDR3 sequences, about 15% seen once. Stable Graves' hyperthyroidism meant no ophthalmopathy progression within 18 months. Uncontrolled infection, other autoimmune disease, pregnancy or lactation disqualified patients from enrolment. Trimming took off 5 bases at V and 1 base at J, with 20 bases between the two ends. Germline-derived CDR1 and CDR2 are SEHNR and FQNEAQ (reference sequence). This CDR3 region has 17 residues. As for this clonotype: Antigen unknown.

Input material: blood. V usage is TRBV7-9 and J usage is TRBJ1-2; D is possibly TRBD1 (5 bases). This TCR was sampled from a young woman with Graves' hyperthyroidism. In nucleotides, the CDR3 is TGTGCCAGCAGCCCGACCGAACCGACAGAGGATAACTATGGCTACACCTTC. This gives the protein CASSPTEPTEDNYGYTF.